These T cell receptor beta chains were read from a single sample in a study of cytomegalovirus exposure and HLA in healthy donors. TCRdb's copy holds only in-frame clones and misses some; the assay was immunoSEQ multiplex PCR. The sample lists roughly 150,000 clones, roughly 70% occurring once. The source material was PBMCs. The source of these receptors is a male donor in good health and CMV-seronegative. CDR3s leave out the opening cysteine and the closing phenylalanine or tryptophan. The size field is filled for only some rows; it gives once, few, many or a size class.

abundance,v_gene,CDR3aa
.,TRBV7-3,ASSLLDRGPTGELF
.,TRBV7-9,ASSRGDSGPQH
.,TRBV19,ASTNGLFNQPQH
once,TRBV11-2,ASSLDRLAGGPSNHEQY
.,TRBV6-6,ASSSRGQGDSYEQY
.,TRBV15,ATSRAMGPPKEGYT
.,TRBV6-1,ASGAGSATNIQY
.,TRBV7-2,ASSLASGAGANVLT
.,TRBV9,ASSPRTSGDTDTQY
.,TRBV2,ARGRGGGNQPQH
.,TRBV19,ASSGHYNEQF
.,TRBV4-3,ASSLSLADEQF
.,TRBV28,ASSFGQGYGYT
.,TRBV27,ASSRTGGSYEQY
.,TRBV7-8,ASSLGTGNQPQH
.,TRBV28,ASSLQAAKNIQY
.,TRBV18,ASSVQGRTDTQY
.,TRBV30,AWSPGGSYYEQY
.,TRBV28,ASSEQGRRGTNEQF
.,TRBV9,ASSRWGHEQF
.,TRBV11-3,ASSLGGTSGTTYEQY
.,TRBV27,ASSPWRDDEKLF
.,TRBV7-8,ASSLEGGTVTGELF
.,TRBV18,ASSSGISNLEQF
once,TRBV6-5,ASSNGQGRIGTQY
.,TRBV29-1,SVEGAGSNTGELF
.,TRBV25-1,ASSFRGSNSPLH